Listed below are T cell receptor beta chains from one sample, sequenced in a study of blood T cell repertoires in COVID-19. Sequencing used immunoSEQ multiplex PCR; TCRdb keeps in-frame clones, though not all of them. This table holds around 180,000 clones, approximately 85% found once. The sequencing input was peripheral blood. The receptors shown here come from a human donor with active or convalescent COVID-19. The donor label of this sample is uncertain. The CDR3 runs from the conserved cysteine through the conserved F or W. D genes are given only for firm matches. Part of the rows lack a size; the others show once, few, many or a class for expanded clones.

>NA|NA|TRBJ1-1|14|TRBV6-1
CASSELGLGTEAFF
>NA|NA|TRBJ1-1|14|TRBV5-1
CASSLWDFNTEAFF
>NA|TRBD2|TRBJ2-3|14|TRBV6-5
CASRAAGHTDTQYF
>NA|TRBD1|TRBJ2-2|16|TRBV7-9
CASSYLRDRNTGELFF
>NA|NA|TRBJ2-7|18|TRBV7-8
CASSPDPATLRSSYEQYF
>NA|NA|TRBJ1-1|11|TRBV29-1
CSSHEGGVAFF
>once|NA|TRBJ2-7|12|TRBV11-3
CASSPSSYEQYF
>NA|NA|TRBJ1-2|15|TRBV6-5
CATRRGQGSAYGYTF
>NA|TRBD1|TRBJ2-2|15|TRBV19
CASSIQGAATGELFF
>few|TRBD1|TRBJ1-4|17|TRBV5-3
CARSPPPDRAANEKLFF
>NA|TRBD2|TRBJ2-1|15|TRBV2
CASRPPSGSIYEQFF
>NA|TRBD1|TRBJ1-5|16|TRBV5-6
CASSLWDRGMSQPQHF
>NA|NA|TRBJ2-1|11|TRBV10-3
CAISEGGQRFF
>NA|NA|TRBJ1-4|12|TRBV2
CASSWGREKLFF
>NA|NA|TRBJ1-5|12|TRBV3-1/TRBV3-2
CASSSTGQPQHF
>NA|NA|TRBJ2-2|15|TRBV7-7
CASSSGRSLGGELFF
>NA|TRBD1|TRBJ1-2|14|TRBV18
CASSSIDRGRRYTF
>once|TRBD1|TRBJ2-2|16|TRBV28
CASSSRDRVDAGELFF
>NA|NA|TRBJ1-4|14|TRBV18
CASSPPTTGEKLFF
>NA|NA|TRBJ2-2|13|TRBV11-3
CASSPTLDGELFF
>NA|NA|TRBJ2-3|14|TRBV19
CASSIGLGVETQYF
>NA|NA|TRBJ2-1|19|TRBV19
CASRKSQGGYVGSYNEQFF
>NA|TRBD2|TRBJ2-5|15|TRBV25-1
CASSDLLTSGETQYF
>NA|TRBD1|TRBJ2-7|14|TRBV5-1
CASSLQGYRHEQYF
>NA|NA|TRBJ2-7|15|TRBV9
CASSVEGASTYEQYF
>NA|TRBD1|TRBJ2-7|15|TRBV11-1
CASSAGQGWAYEQYF
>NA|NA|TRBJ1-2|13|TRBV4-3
CASSQPGVRGYTF
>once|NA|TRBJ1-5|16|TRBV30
CAWSQFSGVGNQPQHF